A selection of T cell receptor beta chains follows, all from one sample in a study of spatial heterogeneity in lung cancer. MiXCR, run by TCRdb on the 5' RACE reads, gives a single entry per CDR3 protein. The data contain tens of thousands of distinct CDR3 sequences, approximately 19% of them singletons. The specimen comprised PBMCs, sampled at follow-up. Receptor source: a male donor with early-stage non-small cell lung cancer. CDR3s include the opening cysteine and the closing phenylalanine or tryptophan. The D gene is left open where the match is weak. Only part of the rows carry a size: once, few, many, or a class if the clone is expanded.

D | size | J | V | DNA | CDR3
. | . | TRBJ1-2 | TRBV30 | TGTGCCTGGAGCCTTGGGCCTAACTATGGCTACACCTTC | CAWSLGPNYGYTF
. | . | TRBJ2-3 | TRBV2 | TGTGCCAGCCGGATGGGGGGGGCCTGGGATACGCAGTATTTT | CASRMGGAWDTQYF
. | . | TRBJ2-1 | TRBV12-3/TRBV12-4 | TGTGCCAGCAGCCTAGCAGGAGCAAATGAGCAGTTCTTC | CASSLAGANEQFF
TRBD1 | . | TRBJ1-5 | TRBV29-1 | TGCAGCGTGAGCGACAGGGTCAATCAGCCCCAGCATTTT | CSVSDRVNQPQHF
TRBD2 | . | TRBJ2-2 | TRBV9 | TGTGCCAGCACCCGATCTAGCGGGAGGGCCGCCGGGGAGCTGTTTTTT | CASTRSSGRAAGELFF
. | . | TRBJ2-2 | TRBV4-1 | TGCGCCAGCAGCCAAGCCTTGCGTCGGGCCCTCACCGGGGAGCTGTTTTTT | CASSQALRRALTGELFF
. | . | TRBJ1-1 | TRBV5-1 | TGCGCCAGCGAAAAACAGCCTAACACTGAAGCTTTCTTT | CASEKQPNTEAFF
TRBD2 | . | TRBJ2-7 | TRBV5-1 | TGCGCCAGCAGCGCAACTAGCGGGAGTGCCTACGAGCAGTACTTC | CASSATSGSAYEQYF
TRBD1 | few | TRBJ1-1 | TRBV7-6 | TGTGCCAGCAGCTTAGTAGGAGGGGGGACAGTTGAGACTGAAGCTTTCTTT | CASSLVGGGTVETEAFF
. | few | TRBJ1-2 | TRBV7-9 | TGTGCCAGCAGCTTTAACTATGGCTACACCTTC | CASSFNYGYTF
. | many | TRBJ2-3 | TRBV10-1 | TGCGCCAGCAGTGAGAGGGTACGAGATACGCAGTATTTT | CASSERVRDTQYF
. | few | TRBJ1-2 | TRBV20-1 | TGCAGTGCTAGAGATTGGGACTACCCGGGATATGGCTACACCTTC | CSARDWDYPGYGYTF
. | few | TRBJ1-1 | TRBV6-5 | TGTGCCAGCAGTAAGAATAGAATGAACGGGAACACTGAAGCTTTCTTT | CASSKNRMNGNTEAFF
. | . | TRBJ1-1 | TRBV5-6 | TGTGCCAGCAGCTTAATGCAGGGGACGAACACTGAAGCTTTCTTT | CASSLMQGTNTEAFF
. | few | TRBJ1-1 | TRBV9 | TGTGCCAGCAGCCCTACGGGAGATTGGAACACTGAAGCTTTCTTT | CASSPTGDWNTEAFF
. | . | TRBJ1-5 | TRBV19 | TGTGCCAGTAGTATTGAGGGCAAGGGCTTTAATCAGCCCCAGCATTTT | CASSIEGKGFNQPQHF
TRBD1 | few | TRBJ2-2 | TRBV6-2/TRBV6-3 | TGTGCCAGCACCCCCCGACAGGGTGGCACCGGGGAGCTGTTTTTT | CASTPRQGGTGELFF
. | few | TRBJ2-5 | TRBV7-9 | TGTGCCAGCAGCGACCAACGAGAGACCCAGTACTTC | CASSDQRETQYF
. | . | TRBJ2-1 | TRBV29-1 | TGCAGCGGCGTACGTGGGGAGCAGTTCTTC | CSGVRGEQFF